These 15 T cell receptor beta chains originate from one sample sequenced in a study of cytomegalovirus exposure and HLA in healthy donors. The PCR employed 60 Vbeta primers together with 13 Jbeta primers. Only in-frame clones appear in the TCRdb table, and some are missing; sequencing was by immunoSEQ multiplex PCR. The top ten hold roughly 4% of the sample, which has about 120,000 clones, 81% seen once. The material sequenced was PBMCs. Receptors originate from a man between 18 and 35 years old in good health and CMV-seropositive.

The CDR3 is CASFSGTSGETQYF. CDR3 DNA sequence: TGCGCCAGCTTCTCCGGGACTAGCGGGGAGACCCAGTACTTC. The chain links TRBV5-1 to TRBJ2-5; 12 nucleotides agree with TRBD2. Germline CDR1 is SGHRS and CDR2 is YFSETQ. The CDR3 is 14 amino acids. After removal of 7 bases from V and 5 bases from J, the junction contained 6 bases not matched to a gene.

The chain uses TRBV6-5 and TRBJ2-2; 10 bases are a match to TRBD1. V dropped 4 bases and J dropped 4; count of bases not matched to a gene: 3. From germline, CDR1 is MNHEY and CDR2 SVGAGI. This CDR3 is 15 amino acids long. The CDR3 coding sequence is TGTGCCAGCAGTTTGACAGGGGGCCCCACCGGGGAGCTGTTTTTT. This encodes CASSLTGGPTGELFF.

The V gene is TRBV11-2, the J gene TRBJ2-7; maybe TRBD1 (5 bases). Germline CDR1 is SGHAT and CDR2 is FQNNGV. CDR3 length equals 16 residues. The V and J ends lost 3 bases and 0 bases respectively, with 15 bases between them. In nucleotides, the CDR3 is TGTGCCAGCAGCTTCGAAGAGGACACCCCCTCCTACGAGCAGTACTTC. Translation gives CASSFEEDTPSYEQYF.

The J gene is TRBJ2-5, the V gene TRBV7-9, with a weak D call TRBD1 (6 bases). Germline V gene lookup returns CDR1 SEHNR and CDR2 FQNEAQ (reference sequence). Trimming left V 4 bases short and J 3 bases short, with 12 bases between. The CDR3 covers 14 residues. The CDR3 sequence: CASSSRQDEETQYF. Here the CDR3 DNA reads TGTGCCAGCAGCTCCAGACAGGACGAAGAGACCCAGTACTTC.

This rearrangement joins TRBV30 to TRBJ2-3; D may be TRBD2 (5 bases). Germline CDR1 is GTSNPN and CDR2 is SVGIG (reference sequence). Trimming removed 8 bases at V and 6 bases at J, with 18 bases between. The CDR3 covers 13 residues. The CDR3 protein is CARAEGYVDTQYF. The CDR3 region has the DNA TGTGCCCGGGCCGAGGGATACGTGGATACGCAGTATTTT.

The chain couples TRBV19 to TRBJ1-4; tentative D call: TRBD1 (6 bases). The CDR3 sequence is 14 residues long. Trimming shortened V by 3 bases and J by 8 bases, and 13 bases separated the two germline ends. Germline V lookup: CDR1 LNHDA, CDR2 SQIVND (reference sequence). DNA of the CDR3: TGTGCCAGTAGTATCCAACAGGGTGGAGAAAAACTGTTTTTT. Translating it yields CASSIQQGGEKLFF.

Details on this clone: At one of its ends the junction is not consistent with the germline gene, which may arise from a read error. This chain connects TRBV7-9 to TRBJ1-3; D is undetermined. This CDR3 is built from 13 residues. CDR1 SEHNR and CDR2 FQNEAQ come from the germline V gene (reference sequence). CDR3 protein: CSSSLDRRDTIYF. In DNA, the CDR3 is TGTTCCAGCAGCTTAGATCGGAGGGACACCATATATTTT.

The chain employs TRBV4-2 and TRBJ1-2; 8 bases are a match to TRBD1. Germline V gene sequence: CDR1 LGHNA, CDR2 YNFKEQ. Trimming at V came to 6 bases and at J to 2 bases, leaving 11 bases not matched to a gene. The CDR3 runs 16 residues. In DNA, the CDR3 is TGTGCCAGCAGGTTTACAGGGGGGAATACGAACTATGGCTACACCTTC. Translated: CASRFTGGNTNYGYTF.

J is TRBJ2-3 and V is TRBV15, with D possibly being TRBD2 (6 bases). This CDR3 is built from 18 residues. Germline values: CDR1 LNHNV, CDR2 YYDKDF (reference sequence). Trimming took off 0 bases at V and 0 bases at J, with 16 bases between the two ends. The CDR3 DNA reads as TGTGCCACCAGCAGAGATCTGGTGGGCAGCGGGAGCACAGATACGCAGTATTTT. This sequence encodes CATSRDLVGSGSTDTQYF.

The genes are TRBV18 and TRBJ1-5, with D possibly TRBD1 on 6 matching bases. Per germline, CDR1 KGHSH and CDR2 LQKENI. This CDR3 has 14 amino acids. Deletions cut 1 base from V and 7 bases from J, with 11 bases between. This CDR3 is CASSPQTGFQPQHF. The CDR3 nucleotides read TGTGCCAGCTCACCACAAACAGGGTTCCAGCCCCAGCATTTT.

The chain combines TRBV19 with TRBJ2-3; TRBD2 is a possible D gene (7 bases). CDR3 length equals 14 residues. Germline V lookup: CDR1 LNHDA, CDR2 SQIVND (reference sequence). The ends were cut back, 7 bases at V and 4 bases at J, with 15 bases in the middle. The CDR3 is CASTKGGVSDTQYF. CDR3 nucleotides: TGTGCCAGTACGAAGGGGGGGGTATCAGATACGCAGTATTTT.

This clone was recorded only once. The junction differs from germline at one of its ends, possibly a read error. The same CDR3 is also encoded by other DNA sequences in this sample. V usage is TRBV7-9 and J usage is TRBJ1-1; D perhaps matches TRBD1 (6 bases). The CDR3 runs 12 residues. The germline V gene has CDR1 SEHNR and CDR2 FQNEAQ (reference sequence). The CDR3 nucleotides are TGTTCCAGCAGCTTGACAGGCACTGAAGCTTTCTTT. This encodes CSSSLTGTEAFF. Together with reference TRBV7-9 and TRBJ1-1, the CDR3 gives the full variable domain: DTGVSQNPRHKITKRGQNVTFRCDPISEHNRLYWYRQTLGQGPEFLTYFQNEAQLEKSRLLSDRFSAERPKGSFSTLEIQRTEQGDSAMYLCSSSLTGTEAFFGQGTRLTVV.

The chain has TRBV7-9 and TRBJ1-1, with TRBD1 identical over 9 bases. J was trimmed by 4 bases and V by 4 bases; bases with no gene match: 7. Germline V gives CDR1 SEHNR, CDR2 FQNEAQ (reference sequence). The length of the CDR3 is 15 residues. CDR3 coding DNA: TGTGCCAGCAGCTGGCCGGGACAGGGAATCACTGAAGCTTTCTTT. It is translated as CASSWPGQGITEAFF.

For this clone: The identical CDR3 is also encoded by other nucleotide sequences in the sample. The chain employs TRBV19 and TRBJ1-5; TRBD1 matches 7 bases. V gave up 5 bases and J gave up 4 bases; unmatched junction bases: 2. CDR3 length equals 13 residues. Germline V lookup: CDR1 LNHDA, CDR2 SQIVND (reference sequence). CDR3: CASSGTDNQPQHF. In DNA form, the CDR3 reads TGTGCCAGTAGTGGGACAGATAATCAGCCCCAGCATTTT.

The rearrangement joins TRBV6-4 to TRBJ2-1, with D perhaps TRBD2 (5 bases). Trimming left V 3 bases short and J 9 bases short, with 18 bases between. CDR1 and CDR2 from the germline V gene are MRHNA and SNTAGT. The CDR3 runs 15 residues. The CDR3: CASSERAGSTSEQFF. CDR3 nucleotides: TGTGCCAGCAGTGAGAGGGCGGGTTCGACCAGTGAGCAGTTCTTC.